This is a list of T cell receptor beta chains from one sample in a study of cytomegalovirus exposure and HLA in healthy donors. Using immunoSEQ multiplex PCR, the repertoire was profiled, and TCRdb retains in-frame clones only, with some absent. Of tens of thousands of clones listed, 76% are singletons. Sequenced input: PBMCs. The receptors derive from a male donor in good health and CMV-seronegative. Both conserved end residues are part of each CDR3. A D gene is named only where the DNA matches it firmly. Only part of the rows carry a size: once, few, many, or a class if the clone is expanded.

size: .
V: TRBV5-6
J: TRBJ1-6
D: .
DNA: TGTGCCAGCAGCAACCAGGGAGGGCCACCCCTCCACTTT
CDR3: CASSNQGGPPLHF

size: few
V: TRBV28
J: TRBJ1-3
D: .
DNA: TGTGCCAGCAGTTTAGGGGGGGGTGGGTTGACTGGAAACACCATATATTTT
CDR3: CASSLGGGGLTGNTIYF

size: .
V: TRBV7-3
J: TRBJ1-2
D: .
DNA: TGTGCCAGCAGCCCAACCCGGGGAAGCTATGGCTACACCTTC
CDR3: CASSPTRGSYGYTF

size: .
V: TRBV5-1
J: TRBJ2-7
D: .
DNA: TGCGCCAGCAGCCTAAAAACGTACGATTACGAGCAGTACTTC
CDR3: CASSLKTYDYEQYF

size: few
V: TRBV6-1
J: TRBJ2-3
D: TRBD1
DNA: TGTGCCAGCAGTGTGAGACAGGGCTTAGGCACAGATACGCAGTATTTT
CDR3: CASSVRQGLGTDTQYF

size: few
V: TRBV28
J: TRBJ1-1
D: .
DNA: TGTGCCAGCAGCCAGAACATAAACACTGAAGCTTTCTTT
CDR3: CASSQNINTEAFF

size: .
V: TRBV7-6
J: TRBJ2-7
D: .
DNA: TGTGCCAGCAGCTTGGAGGGCGACTACGAGCAGTACTTC
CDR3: CASSLEGDYEQYF

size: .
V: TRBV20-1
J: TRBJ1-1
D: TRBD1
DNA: TGCAGTGCTAGCAGCAGGGGGGAAGCTTTCTTT
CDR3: CSASSRGEAFF

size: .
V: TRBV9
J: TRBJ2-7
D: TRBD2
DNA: TGTGCCAGCAGCGTAGGGAGAAGCGGGAGTAACCGTTACGAGCAGTACTTC
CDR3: CASSVGRSGSNRYEQYF

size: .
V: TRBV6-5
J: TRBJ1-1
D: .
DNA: TGTGCCAGCAGTTACGGCGGGGCGGGTGGCGCTGAAGCTTTCTTT
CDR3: CASSYGGAGGAEAFF

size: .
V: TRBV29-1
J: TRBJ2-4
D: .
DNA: TGCAGCGTTGCCCAGGGTCGTGGCGCCAAAAACATTCAGTACTTC
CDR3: CSVAQGRGAKNIQYF

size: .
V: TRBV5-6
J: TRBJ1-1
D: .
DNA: TGTGCCAGCAGCTTGGGGGGGCTAATGAACACTGAAGCTTTCTTT
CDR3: CASSLGGLMNTEAFF

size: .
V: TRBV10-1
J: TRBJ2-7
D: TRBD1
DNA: TGCGCCAGCAGCGGGCCTGACAGGGATAAGCAGTACTTC
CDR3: CASSGPDRDKQYF

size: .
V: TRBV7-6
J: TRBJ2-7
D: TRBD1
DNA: TGTGCCAGCAGCTTGACAGGGGCGTCCCTCGAGCAGTACTTC
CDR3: CASSLTGASLEQYF

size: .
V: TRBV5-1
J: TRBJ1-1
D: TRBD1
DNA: TGCGCCAGCAGCACCCGACAGGGTAGAGGGACTGAAGCTTTCTTT
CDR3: CASSTRQGRGTEAFF

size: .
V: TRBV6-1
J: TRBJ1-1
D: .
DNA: TGTGCCAGCAGCCGACACACCAACACTGAAGCTTTCTTT
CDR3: CASSRHTNTEAFF

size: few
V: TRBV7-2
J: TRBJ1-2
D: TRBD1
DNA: TGTGCCAGCAGCTTCGGGACAGTTTCGAACTATGGCTACACCTTC
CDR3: CASSFGTVSNYGYTF

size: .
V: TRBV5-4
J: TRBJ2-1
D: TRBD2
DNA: TGTGCCAGCACCATTAGCGGGAGGCCTCACAATGAGCAGTTCTTC
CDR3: CASTISGRPHNEQFF

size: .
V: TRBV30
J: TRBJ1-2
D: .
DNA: TGTGCCTGGAGTGTAGGCGGAGGCTACACCTTC
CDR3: CAWSVGGGYTF

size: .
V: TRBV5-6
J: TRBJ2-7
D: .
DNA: TGTGCCAGCAGCTTTGATCAGGGGACCTACGAGCAGTACTTC
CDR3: CASSFDQGTYEQYF

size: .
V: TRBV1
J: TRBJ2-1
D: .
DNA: TGCACCAGCAGCCAGGGGGGGAGGAACAATGAGCAGTTCTTC
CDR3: CTSSQGGRNNEQFF

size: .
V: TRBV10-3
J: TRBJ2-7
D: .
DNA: TGTGCCATCAGGGCAAGGACAAGCCTCTACGAGCAGTACTTC
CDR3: CAIRARTSLYEQYF

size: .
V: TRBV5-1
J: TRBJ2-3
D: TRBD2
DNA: TGCGCCAGCAGCTTTCGCGGGGGGGCCGGGGATACGCAGTATTTT
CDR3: CASSFRGGAGDTQYF

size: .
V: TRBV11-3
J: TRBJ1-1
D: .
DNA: TGTGCCAGCAGCTCCGACAGGAACACTGAAGCTTTCTTT
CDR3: CASSSDRNTEAFF